The 2 T cell receptor beta chains presented below share a single source sample, sequenced in a study of beta chain features in type 1 diabetes. Of the isolated RNA, all was reverse transcribed, and so the sequenced material was expressed TCRB transcripts. Assay: immunoSEQ multiplex PCR; the TCRdb copy retains only in-frame clones and omits some. Altogether around 500,000 clones are present, approximately 30% being singletons, with the ten largest covering around 0.065%. Sequencing used naive CD4+ T cells from blood. Every receptor here comes from a man younger than 35 in good health.

This clone showed up just a few times. The chain links TRBV11-2 to TRBJ2-5; TRBD2 aligns across 8 bases. This CDR3 is built from 16 residues. Trimming took 6 bases from V and 2 from J; bases not matched to a gene: 11. Germline CDR1 is SGHAT and CDR2 is FQNNGV. Here the CDR3 DNA reads TGTGCCAGCAGACGTCCGGGACTAGGGGTACAAGAGACCCAGTACTTC. This codes for CASRRPGLGVQETQYF.

This clone was seen more than once but under ten times. V is TRBV30 and J is TRBJ2-3; 8 bases are a match to TRBD1. The CDR3 is made up of 14 amino acids. The J segment lost 3 bases and the V segment lost 4 bases, leaving 6 bases of the junction unmatched. Germline V gene sequence: CDR1 GTSNPN, CDR2 SVGIG (reference sequence). The CDR3 sequence is CAWTMDRVTDTQYF. DNA for the CDR3: TGTGCCTGGACCATGGACAGGGTTACAGATACGCAGTATTTT.